This TCR beta chain was recorded in a study of T cell repertoires in cytomegalovirus infection. About the study: CMV infection and matching HLA type were both indicated by public TCR beta signatures. General observations from the study: CMV carriers with the relevant HLA were identified by cumulative public TCR beta family frequency. In two of eight donors, the top clonotype was HLA-C-restricted CMV-specific.

This clonotype has ten or more counts. Its target is unknown. TCRdb analysed the reads with MiXCR anew, one entry per CDR3 protein. The table records over 200,000 distinct CDR3 sequences, roughly an eighth of them present only once. CDR1 MNHNY and CDR2 SVGAGI come from the germline V gene (reference sequence). V was clipped by 5 bases and J by 0 bases, with 5 bases between them. There are 14 residues in the CDR3. This sequence joins TRBV6-6 and TRBJ2-6; D call uncertain. The sequenced sample was PBMCs. The origin of this receptor is a human donor in good health (CMV status not recorded). Some clones in this sample may be carry-over from other donors' samples. The CDR3 reads CASSVGSGANVLTF. In nucleotides, the CDR3 is TGTGCCAGCAGTGTTGGCTCTGGGGCCAACGTCCTGACTTTC.